This TCR beta chain is drawn from a study of cytomegalovirus exposure and HLA in healthy donors. Whole-study context: The same platform was used for the 130 or so validation repertoires as for the roughly 670 first-cohort repertoires, as reported in a later analysis.

Study-wide points: A few CMV-associated chains were confirmed in vitro to be specific for CMV antigens. Most sequenced TCRs were rare (though some public TCRs occurred in many donors).

The CDR3 covers 13 residues. The germline gives CDR1 SGHTA, CDR2 FQGNSA. V was trimmed by 4 bases and J by 3 bases, leaving 10 bases between them. Sequencing was performed with immunoSEQ multiplex PCR; in TCRdb, only in-frame clones are kept and a portion is missing. The sample holds roughly 270,000 clones, 88% seen once. Details on this clone: Antigen specificity is unknown.

The source material was PBMCs. J is TRBJ2-7 and V is TRBV7-2; D not certain. The TCR was taken from a young woman in good health and CMV-seronegative. This CDR3 reads CASSSTLVYEQYF. CDR3 DNA: TGTGCCAGCAGCTCCACCCTAGTCTACGAGCAGTACTTC. Drawing the rest from reference TRBV7-2 and TRBJ2-7, the complete variable domain is GAGVSQSPSNKVTEKGKDVELRCDPISGHTALYWYRQSLGQGLEFLIYFQGNSAPDKSGLPSDRFSAERTGGSVSTLTIQRTQQEDSAVYLCASSSTLVYEQYFGPGTRLTVT.